This TCR beta chain is drawn from a study of blood T cell repertoires in COVID-19. On this clone itself: Within the sample, other DNA sequences also encode this same CDR3.

Here immunoSEQ multiplex PCR was the method, and the copy in TCRdb shows in-frame clones only, minus some. Here the sample spans about 100,000 clones, 90% being singletons. After removal of 1 base from V and 3 bases from J, the junction contained 5 bases not matched to a gene. CDR1 and CDR2 from the germline V gene are SGHTA and FQGNSA. The CDR3 runs 15 residues. The sequenced material came from peripheral blood. J is TRBJ2-7 and V is TRBV7-2; TRBD2 matches 8 bases. The source of this sequence is a man aged 45-60 years with acute or convalescent COVID-19. The CDR3 bases are TGTGCCAGCAGCTTAGATAGGGGACTAGTCTACGAGCAGTACTTC. Translating gives CASSLDRGLVYEQYF.